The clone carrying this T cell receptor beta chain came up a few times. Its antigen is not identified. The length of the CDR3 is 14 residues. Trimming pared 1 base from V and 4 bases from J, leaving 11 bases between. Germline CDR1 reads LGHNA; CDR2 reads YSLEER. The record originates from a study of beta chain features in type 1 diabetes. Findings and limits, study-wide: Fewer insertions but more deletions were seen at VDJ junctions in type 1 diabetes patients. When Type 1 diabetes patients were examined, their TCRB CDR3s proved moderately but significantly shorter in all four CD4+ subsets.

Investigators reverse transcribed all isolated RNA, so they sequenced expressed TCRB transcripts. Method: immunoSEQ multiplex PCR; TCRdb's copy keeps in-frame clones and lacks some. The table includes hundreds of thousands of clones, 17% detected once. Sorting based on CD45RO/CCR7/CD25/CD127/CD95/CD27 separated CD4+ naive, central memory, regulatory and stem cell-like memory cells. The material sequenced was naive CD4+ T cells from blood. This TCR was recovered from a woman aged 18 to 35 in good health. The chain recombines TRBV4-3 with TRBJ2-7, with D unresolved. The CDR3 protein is CASSQVVYRYEQYF. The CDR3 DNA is TGCGCCAGCAGCCAAGTAGTTTACCGGTACGAGCAGTACTTC.